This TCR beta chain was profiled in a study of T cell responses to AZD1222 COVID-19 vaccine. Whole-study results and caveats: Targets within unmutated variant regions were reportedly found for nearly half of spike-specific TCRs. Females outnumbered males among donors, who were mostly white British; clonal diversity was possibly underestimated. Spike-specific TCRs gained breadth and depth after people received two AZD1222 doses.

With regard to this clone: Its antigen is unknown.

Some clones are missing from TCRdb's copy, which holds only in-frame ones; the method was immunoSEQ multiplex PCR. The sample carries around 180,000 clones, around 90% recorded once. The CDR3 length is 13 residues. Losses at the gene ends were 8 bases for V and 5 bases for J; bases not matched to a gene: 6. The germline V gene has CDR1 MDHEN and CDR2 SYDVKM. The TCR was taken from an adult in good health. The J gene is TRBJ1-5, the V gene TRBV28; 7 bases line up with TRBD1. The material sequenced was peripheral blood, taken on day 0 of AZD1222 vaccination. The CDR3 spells CASSTGRDQPQHF. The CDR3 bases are TGTGCCAGCTCGACAGGGAGGGATCAGCCCCAGCATTTT. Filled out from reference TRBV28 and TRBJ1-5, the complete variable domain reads DVKVTQSSRYLVKRTGEKVFLECVQDMDHENMFWYRQDPGLGLRLIYFSYDVKMKEKGDIPEGYSVSREKKERFSLILESASTNQTSMYLCASSTGRDQPQHFGDGTRLSIL.